This paragraph reports one T cell receptor beta chain. Its antigen is not known. Primers for the PCR totalled 60 Vbeta and 13 Jbeta. The method was immunoSEQ multiplex PCR; TCRdb's version includes in-frame clones alone and lacks a portion of them. The repertoire holds 250,000 or so clones, with 80% to 95% as singletons. Trimming took 7 bases from V and 3 from J; bases not matched to a gene: 15. The CDR3 has 16 amino acids. The germline gives CDR1 SGHRS, CDR2 YFSETQ. These data originate in a study of cytomegalovirus exposure and HLA in healthy donors. Study background: An earlier analysis identified 120 million or so unique TCR beta sequences in 170 million or so T cells. Whole-study findings and limits: Later on, a genetic analysis was performed. It linked a missense variant in DCLRE1C with V- and J-gene trimming of TCR beta. CMV serostatus was the only recorded immune exposure for donors.

These donors, healthy bone marrow donors, were studied. The TCR sequence derives from a girl aged 2 to 9 in good health and CMV-seronegative. Sequenced input: PBMCs. The chain is built from TRBV5-1 and TRBJ2-7; 8 nucleotides line up with TRBD2. CDR3 region: CASGRGGTPQIYEQYF. The CDR3 region has the DNA TGCGCCAGCGGCCGGGGGGGTACACCCCAAATCTACGAGCAGTACTTC.